The sequence of this TCR beta chain was determined in a study of cytomegalovirus exposure and HLA in healthy donors. The V and J ends lost 4 bases and 0 bases respectively, with 10 bases between them. Germline V gene lookup returns CDR1 SGDLS and CDR2 YYNGEE. The length of the CDR3 is 14 residues. Primers for the PCR totalled 60 Vbeta and 13 Jbeta. Assay used: immunoSEQ multiplex PCR; TCRdb lists only in-frame clones, some missing. This table holds over 90,000 clones, roughly four fifths found once. The rearrangement joins TRBV9 to TRBJ1-2; no definite D call. The receptor comes from a man in his forties in good health and CMV-seropositive. The sample consisted of PBMCs. The CDR3 loop reads CASSIDSANYGYTF. CDR3 nucleotides: TGTGCCAGCAGCATTGACTCAGCTAACTATGGCTACACCTTC.